These 4 T cell receptor beta chains came from one sample sequenced in a study of blood T cells in healthy people across ages. Primed by a sample-barcoded 5' primer and a J-beta primer mix, a second PCR proceeded for about 7 to 12 cycles. TCRdb fed the 5' RACE reads into MiXCR, producing one record per CDR3 protein. The sample lists 1 million or so distinct CDR3 sequences, 40% to 45% occurring once. Sequenced input: blood. These receptors originate from a woman aged 60-75 years in good health.

The chain employs TRBV2 and TRBJ2-7, with D unclear. V lost 1 base to trimming and J lost 7 bases, with 14 bases between them. Germline V CDR1 and CDR2: SNHLY, FYNNEI. The CDR3 is 14 residues long. Written as DNA, the CDR3 is TGTGCCAGCAGTGAAGGTCTCTCCTACAATGAGCAGTACTTC. This sequence encodes CASSEGLSYNEQYF.

The rearrangement uses TRBV27 and TRBJ2-7; 8 nucleotides line up with TRBD2. Germline V CDR1 and CDR2: MNHEY, SMNVEV (reference sequence). J gave up 7 bases and V 3 bases, and 11 bases lay outside the gene matches. The CDR3 runs to 15 residues. This chain's CDR3 is CASSFWREEYNEQYF. CDR3 sequence (DNA): TGTGCCAGCAGTTTTTGGCGGGAGGAGTACAATGAGCAGTACTTC.

This clonotype has just a few counts. This sequence joins TRBV24-1 and TRBJ2-5; D call uncertain. The J call may be mistaken, given a closer DNA end match to TRBJ2-7. This CDR3 contains 17 residues. The germline V gene has CDR1 KGHDR and CDR2 SFDVKD. CDR3: CATRGFPRGRCLGEQYF. The DNA of the CDR3 is TGTGCCACCAGGGGATTCCCGCGTGGACGGTGCTTAGGCGAGCAGTACTTC.

This chain connects TRBV20-1 to TRBJ1-2; D may be TRBD1 (6 bases). The CDR3 has 14 residues. Trimming shortened V by 0 bases and J by 5 bases, and 13 bases separated the two germline ends. The germline V gene has CDR1 DFQATT and CDR2 SNEGSKA (reference sequence). As DNA, the CDR3 is TGCAGTGCTAGAGAGGGGGCGGGGATTTATGGCTACACCTTC. Its protein is CSAREGAGIYGYTF.